The 27 T cell receptor beta chains in this list originate from one sample, sequenced in a study of CD8 T cells in Susac syndrome. The RNA input was about 0.5 to 1 ug, and it was reverse transcribed with random hexamers. One entry per CDR3 protein, called by TCRdb with MiXCR from the immunoSEQ multiplex PCR reads. The sample lists about 120,000 distinct CDR3 sequences; 80% to 95% were seen once. Sequencing input: CD4+ T cells from PBMCs. These receptors were taken from a human donor in good health.

V usage is TRBV7-2 and J usage is TRBJ2-7, with D unresolved. The CDR3 runs 11 residues. V was shortened by 7 bases and J by 6 bases, with 10 bases between the two germline ends. The germline gives CDR1 SGHTA, CDR2 FQGNSA. CDR3 sequence reads: CASTSVIEQYF. DNA of the CDR3: TGTGCCAGCACCAGCGTCATCGAGCAGTACTTC.

CDR3 sequence (DNA): TGTGCCAGCAGTCCAACCTTTTCCGGAAACTACGAGCAGTACTTC. Encoded protein: CASSPTFSGNYEQYF. The rearrangement uses TRBV27 and TRBJ2-7; D not certain. The CDR3 length is 15 residues. Germline assignment: CDR1 MNHEY and CDR2 SMNVEV (reference sequence). With 5 bases removed from V and 3 bases from J, the gap between germline ends came to 17 bases.

The J gene is TRBJ2-5, the V gene TRBV19; 7 positions agree with TRBD2. The trim removed 3 bases at V and 0 bases at J, leaving 16 bases unmatched. CDR1 and CDR2 from the germline V gene are LNHDA and SQIVND (reference sequence). The CDR3 contains 19 residues. CDR3 protein: CASSIGRTRPLWDQETQYF. CDR3 in DNA: TGTGCCAGTAGTATTGGGAGGACTAGACCATTATGGGACCAAGAGACCCAGTACTTC.

This clonotype showed up just once. V is TRBV12-3 or TRBV12-4 and J is TRBJ2-5, with unresolved D. V was trimmed by 4 bases and J by 4 bases, leaving 4 bases between them. The CDR3 is 11 amino acids. The DNA of the CDR3 is TGTGCCAGCAGTTCCTTAGAGACCCAGTACTTC. Translation gives CASSSLETQYF.

This chain links TRBV7-9 with TRBJ1-1; D not certain. V lost 2 bases, J lost 1 base, and 11 bases lay in between. The CDR3 extends over 15 amino acids. Germline V gene sequence: CDR1 SEHNR, CDR2 FQNEAQ (reference sequence). CDR3: CASSLSRGGNTEAFF. CDR3 nucleotides: TGTGCCAGCAGCTTAAGTCGAGGAGGGAACACTGAAGCTTTCTTT.

The chain recombines TRBV3-1 with TRBJ1-1, with D uncertain. Trimming cost V 4 bases and J 5 bases, with 11 bases left between them. The CDR3 has 13 residues. Per the germline V gene, CDR1 is LGHDT and CDR2 is YNNKEL (reference sequence). The chain's CDR3 is CASSPRIETEAFF. CDR3 DNA: TGTGCCAGCAGCCCGCGGATCGAAACTGAAGCTTTCTTT.

The chain is built from TRBV20-1 and TRBJ2-7; 8 bases align to TRBD2. Germline CDR1 reads DFQATT; CDR2 reads SNEGSKA (reference sequence). This CDR3 is built from 19 residues. Trimming took 8 bases from V and 0 from J; bases not matched to a gene: 24. CDR3 region: CSPSQIHPIAGTYSYEQYF. CDR3 nucleotide sequence: TGCAGTCCAAGCCAGATCCATCCTATAGCGGGGACCTACTCCTACGAGCAGTACTTC.

The chain recombines TRBV4-3 with TRBJ2-7; D is uncertain. Trimming removed 1 base from V and 2 bases from J, with 12 bases in between. The CDR3 runs 15 residues. Germline CDR1 and CDR2: LGHNA and YSLEER. The CDR3 spells CASSQGAVGTYEQYF. For the CDR3, the DNA is TGCGCCAGCAGCCAAGGGGCCGTGGGGACCTACGAGCAGTACTTC.

The rearrangement uses TRBV7-2 and TRBJ2-3, with D possibly matching TRBD2 (6 bases). Trimming stripped 3 bases from V and 4 bases from J, with 8 bases between. CDR1 SGHTA and CDR2 FQGNSA come from the germline V gene. This CDR3 has 13 residues. The CDR3 DNA sequence: TGTGCCAGCAGCTTCGGGGGTGCAGATACGCAGTATTTT. Its translation: CASSFGGADTQYF.

This chain joins TRBV3-1 and TRBJ2-2; D not certain. Between the trimmed V and J ends, which lost 1 base and 7 bases, there was a span of 7 bases. The CDR3 runs 13 residues. Germline V lookup: CDR1 LGHDT, CDR2 YNNKEL (reference sequence). Here the CDR3 reads CASSQVSSGELFF. As DNA, the CDR3 is TGTGCCAGCAGCCAAGTCTCTAGCGGGGAGCTGTTTTTT.

The chain is built from TRBV11-2 and TRBJ2-7; no clear D. The CDR3 spans 14 residues. V lost 2 bases and J 4 bases, leaving 12 bases between the germline ends. Per germline, CDR1 SGHAT and CDR2 FQNNGV. DNA of the CDR3: TGTGCCAGCAGCTTAATAGGCAGTGCGTACGAGCAGTACTTC. It codes for CASSLIGSAYEQYF.

The chain joins TRBV7-2 to TRBJ1-1, with 7 bases that match TRBD1. This CDR3 spans 15 amino acids. V lost 4 bases to trimming and J lost 0 bases; unmatched junction nucleotides: 5. Germline values: CDR1 SGHTA, CDR2 FQGNSA. The CDR3 coding sequence is TGTGCCAGCAGCTCACAGGGGACCATGAACACTGAAGCTTTCTTT. It translates to CASSSQGTMNTEAFF.

The chain is built from TRBV2 and TRBJ1-1; D is uncertain. The CDR3 runs 17 residues. Germline loops: CDR1 SNHLY, CDR2 FYNNEI. Trimming shortened V by 5 bases and J by 1 base, and 20 bases separated the two germline ends. As DNA, the CDR3 is TGTGCCAGCAGTCACTCCAGAGCCAAAAGTAAGAACACTGAAGCTTTCTTT. Its translation: CASSHSRAKSKNTEAFF.

This chain connects TRBV30 to TRBJ2-7; D unclear. Germline CDR1 GTSNPN, CDR2 SVGIG (reference sequence). The CDR3 has 10 residues. Trimming shortened V by 5 bases and J by 8 bases, and 10 bases separated the two germline ends. The CDR3 DNA is TGTGCCTGGGGGCTCTCTCAGCAGTACTTC. Its translation is CAWGLSQQYF.

V gene TRBV4-1 combines with J gene TRBJ1-2; tentative D call: TRBD1 (5 bases). The CDR3 totals 16 residues. V was shortened by 4 bases and J by 5 bases, with 20 bases between the two germline ends. The germline CDR1 and CDR2 sequences are MGHRA and YSYEKL. In nucleotides, the CDR3 is TGCGCCAGCAGCCCACCCGCTGGACAACGGCTATATGGCTACACCTTC. Protein: CASSPPAGQRLYGYTF.

The chain carries TRBV6-2 or TRBV6-3 and TRBJ1-2; D is uncertain. Trimming shortened V by 8 bases and J by 6 bases, and 4 bases separated the two germline ends. Germline V gene data show CDR1 as MNHEY and CDR2 as SVGEGT. This CDR3 spans 9 amino acids. CDR3 protein: CASGDGYTF. CDR3 DNA sequence: TGTGCCAGCGGGGATGGCTACACCTTC.

The chain combines TRBV5-1 with TRBJ2-5; 10 bases agree with TRBD1. The junction had 4 bases not matched to a gene; V was cut back by 0 bases and J by 5 bases. This CDR3 is built from 15 residues. Per germline, CDR1 SGHRS and CDR2 YFSETQ. CDR3 sequence: CASSLARDRGETQYF. The CDR3 nucleotides are TGCGCCAGCAGCTTGGCCCGGGACAGGGGTGAGACCCAGTACTTC.

The J gene is TRBJ1-5, the V gene TRBV6-2 or TRBV6-3; tentative D call: TRBD1 (5 bases). This CDR3 comprises 14 residues. In germline, CDR1 is MNHEY, CDR2 SVGEGT. V lost 2 bases and J lost 6, with 11 bases in between. CDR3 loop: CASSYMEGRQPQHF. The CDR3 region has the DNA TGTGCCAGCAGTTACATGGAGGGGCGTCAGCCCCAGCATTTT.

This clonotype was seen more than once but under ten times. This rearrangement joins TRBV7-9 to TRBJ1-6; D remains ambiguous. CDR1 SEHNR and CDR2 FQNEAQ come from the germline V gene (reference sequence). V shed 1 base and J shed 8 bases, with 15 bases lying between them. This CDR3 spans 16 amino acids. This chain's CDR3 is CASSLERPVEDSPLHF. The CDR3, as DNA: TGTGCCAGCAGCTTAGAGCGCCCGGTCGAGGATTCACCCCTCCACTTT.

The J gene is TRBJ2-6, the V gene TRBV6-2 or TRBV6-3; possible D gene TRBD2, 5 bases. The CDR3 is 15 residues long. Germline CDR1 reads MNHEY; CDR2 reads SVGEGT. Trimming pared 6 bases from V and 4 bases from J, leaving 13 bases between. The CDR3 sequence is CASSLLAPGANVLTF. The CDR3 DNA reads as TGTGCCAGCAGCCTCCTAGCTCCCGGGGCCAACGTCCTGACTTTC.

The V gene is TRBV11-2, the J gene TRBJ2-6; 9 bases map to TRBD1. The germline V gene encodes CDR1 SGHAT and CDR2 FQNNGV. The CDR3 totals 17 residues. The J segment lost 4 bases and the V segment lost 4 bases, leaving 8 bases of the junction unmatched. DNA of the CDR3: TGTGCCAGCAGCTGGGACAGGGTAGGGGCCGGGGCCAACGTCCTGACTTTC. It is translated as CASSWDRVGAGANVLTF.

CDR3 residues: CASSGGHNEAYGYTF. The CDR3 coding sequence is TGTGCCAGCAGTGGCGGGCACAACGAGGCCTATGGCTACACCTTC. The chain has TRBV6-2 or TRBV6-3 and TRBJ1-2; no clear D gene. V was pared by 5 bases and J by 4 bases, with 17 bases between. The CDR3 consists of 15 residues. Germline V CDR1 and CDR2: MNHEY, SVGEGT.

This clonotype was observed once. The chain carries TRBV5-1 and TRBJ2-1; D not certain. The V end was cut by 4 bases, the J end by 10 bases, with 15 bases between. Germline CDR1 is SGHRS and CDR2 is YFSETQ. This CDR3 is built from 13 residues. The CDR3 DNA sequence: TGCGCCAGCAGCCTTAGACATGGGTTGGAGCAGTTCTTC. This sequence encodes CASSLRHGLEQFF.

The chain couples TRBV20-1 to TRBJ2-1; D gene uncertain. The V and J ends lost 6 bases and 0 bases respectively, with 18 bases between them. This CDR3 contains 16 residues. Germline CDR1 is DFQATT and CDR2 is SNEGSKA (reference sequence). The DNA for the CDR3 is TGCAGTGCCCCAATGATGGGCGGAAGCTCCTACAATGAGCAGTTCTTC. Amino acids: CSAPMMGGSSYNEQFF.

This chain connects TRBV9 to TRBJ2-2; TRBD2 might be the D (5 bases). The V gene lost 3 bases and the J gene lost 5 bases, with 8 bases spanning the gap. CDR1 is SGDLS and CDR2 is YYNGEE in the germline V gene. The CDR3 sequence is 13 residues long. CDR3 region: CASSARGTGELFF. CDR3 DNA: TGTGCCAGCAGCGCCCGGGGAACCGGGGAGCTGTTTTTT.

This chain uses TRBV27 with TRBJ1-2; perhaps TRBD1 as D (5 bases). Germline CDR1 reads MNHEY; CDR2 reads SMNVEV (reference sequence). This CDR3 is 12 amino acids long. Trimming removed 4 bases from V and 8 bases from J, with 11 bases in between. The CDR3: CASSSPGAGYTF. The CDR3 region has the DNA TGTGCCAGCAGTTCCCCCGGGGCGGGCTACACCTTC.

This chain joins TRBV29-1 and TRBJ1-5, with a possible D match to TRBD1 (5 bases). The CDR3 runs to 13 residues. V lost 7 bases to trimming and J lost 5 bases, with 15 bases between them. Germline CDR1 is SQVTM and CDR2 is ANQGSEA. The DNA for the CDR3 is TGCAGCGCATTATGGGGCGTAGATCAGCCCCAGCATTTT. This gives the protein CSALWGVDQPQHF.